This entry describes one TCR beta chain. Its antigen is unidentified. Individual cDNA molecules (in the library) carried attached unique molecular identifiers. TCRdb redid the calling of the RACE reads with MiXCR, one entry per CDR3 protein. Among some 250,000 distinct CDR3 sequences, around 7% were seen once, and the ten largest hold more than 1%. These data originate in a study of human T cells and chemical hapten exposure. Study-wide context: Small pooled library volume differences chiefly drove per-sample TCR yield variation. Regarding the study as a whole: There were significantly more large CDR3 similarity clusters among expanded TCRs than among controls. With regard to DPC sensitization, TCRs above 1 in 1000 frequency did not change.

Time point here: pre-sensitization, week 0. Treatment denoted: therapeutic diphenylcyclopropenone sensitization with weekly scalp DPC. The CDR3 consists of 15 residues. The germline V and J ends were trimmed by 0 bases and 6 bases, with 11 bases remaining between them. Germline CDR1 is LGHDT and CDR2 is YNNKEL (reference sequence). The sequence was collected from a man aged 18 to 30 with alopecia areata. Some clones in this sample may be carry-over from other donors' samples. The sequences come from whole blood, collected in connection with sensitization to the hapten diphenylcyclopropenone (DPC). The rearrangement joins TRBV3-1 to TRBJ1-4, with TRBD1 as a possible D gene (5 bases). The CDR3 DNA follows: TGTGCCAGCAGCCAAGATGGCGCGGGGGATGAAAAACTGTTTTTT. Its translation: CASSQDGAGDEKLFF.